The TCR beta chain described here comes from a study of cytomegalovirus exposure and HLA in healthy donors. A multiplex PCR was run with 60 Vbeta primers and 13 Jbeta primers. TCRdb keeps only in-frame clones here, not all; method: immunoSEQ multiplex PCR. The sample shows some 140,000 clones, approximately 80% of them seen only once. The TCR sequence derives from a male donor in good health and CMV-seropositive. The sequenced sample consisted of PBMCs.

CDR3 protein: CATGDRAYEQYF. As DNA, the CDR3 is TGTGCCACAGGAGACAGAGCCTACGAGCAGTACTTC. The chain employs TRBV6-5 and TRBJ2-5, with D possibly matching TRBD1 (5 bases). The J call may be in error: the DNA end matches TRBJ2-7 better. CDR3 length: 12 residues. In germline, CDR1 is MNHEY, CDR2 SVGAGI.